This TCR beta chain was recorded in a study of Graves' ophthalmopathy and Graves' hyperthyroidism. Findings of the study overall: With approximately 88% sensitivity and about 83% specificity, a 13-signature model separated ophthalmopathy from stable hyperthyroidism.

This clonotype was seen a handful of times. Its antigen is unknown. The study amplified TCR beta CDR3 regions using RNA transcripts. Second-round multiplex PCR followed a first-round RT-PCR using HTBI primers. MiXCR was run by TCRdb on the multiplex PCR reads, yielding one entry per CDR3 protein. The table has some 750,000 distinct CDR3 sequences, around 40% seen once; the top ten hold less than 55%. With 5 bases removed from V and 0 bases from J, the gap between germline ends came to 14 bases. Per the germline V gene, CDR1 is DFQATT and CDR2 is SNEGSKA (reference sequence). The CDR3 runs 15 residues. The receptor comes from an adult man with Graves' ophthalmopathy. Input material: peripheral blood. The chain uses TRBV20-1 and TRBJ1-5, with a possible D match to TRBD1 (5 bases). The CDR3 spells CSALGRTYSNQPQHF. The DNA of the CDR3 is TGCAGTGCTTTGGGACGGACTTATAGCAATCAGCCCCAGCATTTT.